Presented here are 13 T cell receptor beta chains from one specimen sequenced in a study of CD8+ T cells in alopecia areata. RNA was extracted and reverse transcribed into cDNA as the sequencing template. The table came from immunoSEQ multiplex PCR; TCRdb's copy has only in-frame clones and leaves some out. The repertoire holds about 150,000 clones, with under 60% as singletons. The specimen was CD8+ T cells sorted from blood, collected at week 0. These TCRs come from a human donor with alopecia areata.

V is TRBV4-3 and J is TRBJ1-5, with D uncertain. Between the trimmed V and J ends, which lost 2 bases and 5 bases, there was a span of 10 bases. Germline V gene sequence: CDR1 LGHNA, CDR2 YSLEER. CDR3 size: 14 residues. CDR3 loop: CASSQRSTDQPQHF. CDR3 DNA sequence: TGCGCCAGCAGCCAAAGGTCCACAGATCAGCCCCAGCATTTT.

This rearrangement joins TRBV7-2 to TRBJ2-7, with D unresolved. Germline V gene lookup returns CDR1 SGHTA and CDR2 FQGNSA. V was clipped by 4 bases and J by 2 bases, with 6 bases between them. The CDR3 runs to 12 residues. The CDR3 region is CASSYPAYEQYF. As DNA, the CDR3 is TGTGCCAGCAGCTACCCCGCCTACGAGCAGTACTTC.

This clone was observed once. The chain employs TRBV7-8 and TRBJ2-5; D possibly corresponds to TRBD2 (5 bases). Germline V gene lookup returns CDR1 SGHVS and CDR2 FQNEAQ. V was clipped by 2 bases and J by 2 bases, with 12 bases between them. The CDR3 sequence is 15 residues long. CDR3 nucleotide sequence: TGTGCCAGCAGCTTACGTGCGAGGGAGCAAGAGACCCAGTACTTC. Residues: CASSLRAREQETQYF.

The chain employs TRBV12-5 and TRBJ1-1, with D possibly matching TRBD1 (5 bases). V was shortened by 0 bases and J by 1 base, with 12 bases between the two germline ends. Germline-derived CDR1 and CDR2 are LGHNT and FRNRAP. The CDR3 sequence is 16 residues long. The CDR3: CASGLVPTGSNTEAFF. CDR3 nucleotide sequence: TGTGCTAGTGGTTTGGTACCAACAGGCTCGAACACTGAAGCTTTCTTT.

V is TRBV15 and J is TRBJ2-7; 8 bases map to TRBD2. CDR3 size: 17 residues. Germline loops: CDR1 LNHNV, CDR2 YYDKDF (reference sequence). J gave up 3 bases and V 0 bases, and 10 bases lay outside the gene matches. The CDR3 sequence: CATSREPLSGGSYEQYF. The CDR3 DNA follows: TGTGCCACCAGCAGAGAACCCTTGTCGGGGGGGAGCTACGAGCAGTACTTC.

The V gene is TRBV11-2, the J gene TRBJ2-4, with D possibly being TRBD2 (6 bases). Trimming took off 5 bases at V and 2 bases at J, with 13 bases between the two ends. Germline V gene data show CDR1 as SGHAT and CDR2 as FQNNGV. CDR3 length: 15 amino acids. CDR3 in amino acids: CASSLAAGPKNIQYF. CDR3 DNA sequence: TGTGCCAGCAGCCTTGCCGCGGGACCCAAAAACATTCAGTACTTC.

The chain has TRBV30 and TRBJ2-1; the D is unclear. Per germline, CDR1 GTSNPN and CDR2 SVGIG (reference sequence). This CDR3 has 11 residues. V shed 3 bases and J shed 15 bases, with 15 bases lying between them. For the CDR3, the DNA is TGTGCCTGGAGACTACCTACGGCGGTGTTCTTC. It codes for CAWRLPTAVFF.

CDR3 in amino acids: CASSQDGTGGTEAFF. The CDR3 region has the DNA TGCGCCAGCAGCCAAGATGGGACAGGGGGCACTGAAGCTTTCTTT. V and J are TRBV4-3 and TRBJ1-1, with 11 bases that match TRBD1. Germline V CDR1 and CDR2: LGHNA, YSLEER. This CDR3 spans 15 amino acids. V was pared by 0 bases and J by 4 bases, with 1 base of the junction left unmatched.

For the CDR3, the DNA is TGTGCCAGCAGTACCGGGCCTTATAGCAATGAGCAGTTCTTC. Translation: CASSTGPYSNEQFF. This chain connects TRBV6-5 to TRBJ2-1; D gene unclear. CDR1 and CDR2 (germline): MNHEY, SVGAGI. This CDR3 has 14 residues. Trimming removed 5 bases at V and 6 bases at J, with 14 bases between.

The chain employs TRBV9 and TRBJ1-2, with D unresolved. The CDR3 is 14 residues long. The V end lost 0 bases, the J end lost 2 bases, and 8 bases lay between the germline ends. CDR1 and CDR2 from the germline V gene are SGDLS and YYNGEE. The CDR3 reads CASSVDTSNYGYTF. The CDR3, as DNA: TGTGCCAGCAGCGTAGATACCTCAAACTATGGCTACACCTTC.

The chain couples TRBV19 to TRBJ2-1; 14 positions match TRBD2. The junction had 6 bases not matched to a gene; V was cut back by 5 bases and J by 9 bases. This CDR3 has 15 residues. Germline V gives CDR1 LNHDA, CDR2 SQIVND (reference sequence). CDR3: CASSLTSGGAVEQFF. CDR3 coding DNA: TGTGCCAGTAGTTTGACTAGCGGGGGGGCCGTTGAGCAGTTCTTC.

In this sample, this clone turned up once. This chain joins TRBV5-6 and TRBJ1-5; 9 bases map to TRBD1. The V gene's germline CDR1 is SGHDT and CDR2 YYEEEE. After removal of 4 bases from V and 7 bases from J, the junction contained 6 bases not matched to a gene. The CDR3 has 14 residues. CDR3 amino acids: CASSTGQGRQPQHF. The CDR3 DNA is TGTGCCAGCAGCACCGGACAGGGGAGGCAGCCCCAGCATTTT.

The V gene is TRBV7-3, the J gene TRBJ1-2; D is perhaps TRBD1 (5 bases). Trimming left V 4 bases short and J 7 bases short, with 13 bases between. Germline CDR1 reads SGHTA; CDR2 reads FQGTGA. The CDR3 sequence is 13 residues long. The DNA of the CDR3 is TGTGCCAGCAGCTCGAACGACAGTCCTGGCTACACCTTC. Translated, it gives CASSSNDSPGYTF.